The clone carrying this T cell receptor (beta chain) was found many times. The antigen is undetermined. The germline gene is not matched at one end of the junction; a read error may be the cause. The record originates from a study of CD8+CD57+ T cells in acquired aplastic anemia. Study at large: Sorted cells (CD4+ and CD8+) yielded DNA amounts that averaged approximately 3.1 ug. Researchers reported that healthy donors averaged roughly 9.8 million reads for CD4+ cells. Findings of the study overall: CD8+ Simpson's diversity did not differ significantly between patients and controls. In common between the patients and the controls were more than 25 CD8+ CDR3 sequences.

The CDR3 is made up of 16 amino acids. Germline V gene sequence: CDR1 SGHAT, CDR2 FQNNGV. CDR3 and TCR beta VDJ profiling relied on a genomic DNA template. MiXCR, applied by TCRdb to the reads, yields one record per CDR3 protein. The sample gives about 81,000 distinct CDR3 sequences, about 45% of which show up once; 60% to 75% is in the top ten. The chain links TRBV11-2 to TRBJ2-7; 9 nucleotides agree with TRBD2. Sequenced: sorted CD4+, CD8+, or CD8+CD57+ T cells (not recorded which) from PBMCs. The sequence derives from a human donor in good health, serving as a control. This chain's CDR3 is CASSLESGGYSHEQYF. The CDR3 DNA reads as TGTGCCAGCAGCTTAGAGAGCGGGGGGTACTCCCACGAGCAGTACTTC.